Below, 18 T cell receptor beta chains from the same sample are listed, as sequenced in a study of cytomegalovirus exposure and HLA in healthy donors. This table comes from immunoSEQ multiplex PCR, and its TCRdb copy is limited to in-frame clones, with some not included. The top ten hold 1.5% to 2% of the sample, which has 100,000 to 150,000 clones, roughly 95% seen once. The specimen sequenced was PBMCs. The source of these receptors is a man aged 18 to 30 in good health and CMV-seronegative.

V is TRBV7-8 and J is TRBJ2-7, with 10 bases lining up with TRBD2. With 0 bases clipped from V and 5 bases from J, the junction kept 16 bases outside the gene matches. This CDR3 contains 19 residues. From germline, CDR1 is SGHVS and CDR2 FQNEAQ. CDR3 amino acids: CASSLALIAGGLNFDEQYF. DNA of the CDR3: TGTGCCAGCAGCTTAGCGCTAATAGCGGGAGGACTGAATTTCGACGAGCAGTACTTC. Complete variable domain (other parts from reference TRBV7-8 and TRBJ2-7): GAGVSQSPRYKVAKRGQDVALRCDPISGHVSLFWYQQALGQGPEFLTYFQNEAQLDKSGLPSDRFFAERPEGSVSTLKIQRTQQEDSAVYLCASSLALIAGGLNFDEQYFGPGTRLTVT.

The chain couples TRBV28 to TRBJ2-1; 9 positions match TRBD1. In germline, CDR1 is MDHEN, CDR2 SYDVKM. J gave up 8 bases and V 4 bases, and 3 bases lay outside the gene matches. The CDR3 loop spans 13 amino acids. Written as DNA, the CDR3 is TGTGCCAGCAGTTCGGGACAGGGCGATGAGCAGTTCTTC. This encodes CASSSGQGDEQFF.

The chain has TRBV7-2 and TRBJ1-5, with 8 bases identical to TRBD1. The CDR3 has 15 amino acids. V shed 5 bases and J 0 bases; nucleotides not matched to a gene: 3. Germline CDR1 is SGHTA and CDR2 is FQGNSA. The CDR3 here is CASSDRGFSNQPQHF. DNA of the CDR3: TGTGCCAGCAGCGACAGGGGATTTAGCAATCAGCCCCAGCATTTT.

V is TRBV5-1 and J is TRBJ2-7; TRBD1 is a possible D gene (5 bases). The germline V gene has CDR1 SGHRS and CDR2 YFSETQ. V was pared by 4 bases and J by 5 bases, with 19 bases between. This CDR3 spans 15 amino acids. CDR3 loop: CASSVILEAGNEQYF. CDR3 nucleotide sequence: TGCGCCAGCAGCGTGATATTGGAAGCAGGGAACGAGCAGTACTTC.

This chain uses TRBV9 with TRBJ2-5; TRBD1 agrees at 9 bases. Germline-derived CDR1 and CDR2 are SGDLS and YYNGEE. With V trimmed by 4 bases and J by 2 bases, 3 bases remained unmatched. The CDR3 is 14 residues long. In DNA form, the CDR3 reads TGTGCCAGCAGCCCTGACAGGGGGCAAGAGACCCAGTACTTC. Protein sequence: CASSPDRGQETQYF.

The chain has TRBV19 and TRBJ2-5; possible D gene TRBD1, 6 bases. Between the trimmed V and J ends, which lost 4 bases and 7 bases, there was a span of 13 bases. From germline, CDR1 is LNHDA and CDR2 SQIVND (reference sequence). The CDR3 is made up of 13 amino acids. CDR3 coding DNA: TGTGCCAGTAGTACGGACAGCCGGGGGACCCAGTACTTC. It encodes CASSTDSRGTQYF.

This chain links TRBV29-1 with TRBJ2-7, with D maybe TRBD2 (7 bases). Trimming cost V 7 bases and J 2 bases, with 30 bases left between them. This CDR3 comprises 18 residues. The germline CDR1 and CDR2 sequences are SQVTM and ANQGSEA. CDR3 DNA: TGCAGCGCAGGGGAGGGGACCAACAATCCAGGCACCCCCTACGAGCAGTACTTC. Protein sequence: CSAGEGTNNPGTPYEQYF.

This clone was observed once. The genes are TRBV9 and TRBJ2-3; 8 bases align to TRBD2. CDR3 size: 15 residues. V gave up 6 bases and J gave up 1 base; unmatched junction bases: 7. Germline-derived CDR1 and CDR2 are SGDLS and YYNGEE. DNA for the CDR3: TGTGCCAGCACCCCGGGAGGGATCGGCACAGATACGCAGTATTTT. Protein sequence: CASTPGGIGTDTQYF.

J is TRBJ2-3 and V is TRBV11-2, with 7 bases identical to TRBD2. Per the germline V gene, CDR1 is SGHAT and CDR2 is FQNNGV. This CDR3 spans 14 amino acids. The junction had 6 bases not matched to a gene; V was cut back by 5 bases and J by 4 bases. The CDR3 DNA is TGTGCCAGCAGCCCTGGGACTACTCCAGATACGCAGTATTTT. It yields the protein CASSPGTTPDTQYF.

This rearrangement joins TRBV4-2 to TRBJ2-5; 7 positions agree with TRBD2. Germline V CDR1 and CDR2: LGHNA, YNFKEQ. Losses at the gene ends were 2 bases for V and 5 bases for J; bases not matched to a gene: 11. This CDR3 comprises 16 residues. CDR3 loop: CASSQSSGRPVETQYF. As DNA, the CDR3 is TGTGCCAGCAGCCAATCTAGCGGTCGACCCGTTGAGACCCAGTACTTC.

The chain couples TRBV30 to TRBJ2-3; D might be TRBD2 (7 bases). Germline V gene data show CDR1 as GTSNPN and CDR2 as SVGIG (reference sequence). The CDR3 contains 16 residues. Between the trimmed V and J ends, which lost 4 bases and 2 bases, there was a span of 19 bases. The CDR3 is CAWIEGGAVTTDTQYF. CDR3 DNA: TGTGCCTGGATCGAAGGGGGGGCCGTAACCACAGATACGCAGTATTTT.

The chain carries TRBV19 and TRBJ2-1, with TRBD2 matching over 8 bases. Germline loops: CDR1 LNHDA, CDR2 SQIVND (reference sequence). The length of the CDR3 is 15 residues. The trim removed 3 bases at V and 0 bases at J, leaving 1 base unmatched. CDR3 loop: CASSMSGSSYNEQFF. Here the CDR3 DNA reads TGTGCCAGTAGTATGAGCGGGAGCTCCTACAATGAGCAGTTCTTC.

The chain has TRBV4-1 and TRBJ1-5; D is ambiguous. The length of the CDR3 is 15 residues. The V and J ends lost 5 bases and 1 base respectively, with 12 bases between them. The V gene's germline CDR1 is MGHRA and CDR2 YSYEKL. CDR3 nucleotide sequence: TGCGCCAGCAGCACCCGTGAGACAAGCAATCAGCCCCAGCATTTT. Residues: CASSTRETSNQPQHF.

The CDR3 is CASSPNGRARNEQFF. DNA for the CDR3: TGTGCCAGCAGCCCGAACGGGAGGGCCCGCAATGAGCAGTTCTTC. V and J are TRBV11-3 and TRBJ2-1; TRBD2 agrees at 8 bases. The length of the CDR3 is 15 residues. With V trimmed by 5 bases and J by 6 bases, 9 bases remained unmatched. CDR1 SGHNT and CDR2 YENEEA come from the germline V gene.

The CDR3 sequence is CASSLLDTEAFF. In nucleotides, the CDR3 is TGTGCCAGCAGCTTACTAGACACTGAAGCTTTCTTT. J is TRBJ1-1 and V is TRBV5-5; D not resolved. V was shortened by 2 bases and J by 3 bases, with 5 bases between the two germline ends. There are 12 residues in the CDR3. Germline lookup yields CDR1 SGHKS and CDR2 YYEKEE (reference sequence).

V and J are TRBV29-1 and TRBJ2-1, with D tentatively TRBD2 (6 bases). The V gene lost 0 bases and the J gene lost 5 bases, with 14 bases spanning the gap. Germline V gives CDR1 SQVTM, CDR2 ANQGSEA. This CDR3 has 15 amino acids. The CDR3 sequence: CSVEDPSGYNNEQFF. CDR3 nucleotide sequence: TGCAGCGTTGAAGATCCGAGCGGGTACAACAATGAGCAGTTCTTC.

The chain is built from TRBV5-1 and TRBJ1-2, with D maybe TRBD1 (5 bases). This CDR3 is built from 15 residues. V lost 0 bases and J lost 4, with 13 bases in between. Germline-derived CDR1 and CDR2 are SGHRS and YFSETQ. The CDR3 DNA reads TGCGCCAGCAGCTTGGCCGGGGGTCTTGGCTATGGCTACACCTTC. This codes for CASSLAGGLGYGYTF.

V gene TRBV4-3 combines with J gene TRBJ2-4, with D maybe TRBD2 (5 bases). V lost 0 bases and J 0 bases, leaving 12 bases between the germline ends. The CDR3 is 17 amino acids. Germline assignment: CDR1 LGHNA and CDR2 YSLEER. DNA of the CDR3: TGCGCCAGCAGCCAAGATCGGGCGGAGGTAGCCAAAAACATTCAGTACTTC. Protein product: CASSQDRAEVAKNIQYF.